The rows below give T cell receptor beta chains drawn from one sample of a study of blood T cell repertoires in COVID-19. The table came from immunoSEQ multiplex PCR; TCRdb's copy has only in-frame clones and leaves some out. The sample lists about 76,000 clones, approximately 83% occurring once. Sequencing was carried out using peripheral blood. The receptors derive from a human donor in a cohort sampled during active COVID-19. CDR3s include the opening cysteine and the closing phenylalanine or tryptophan. Each record gives: CDR3 protein, CDR3 DNA, clone size, V gene, D gene, J gene. D genes are given only for firm matches. Rows may omit the clone size; those that give it use once, few, many or a size class.

CASSFSGAQETQYF | TGTGCCAGCAGCTTCAGCGGGGCTCAAGAGACCCAGTACTTC | NA | TRBV5-4 | TRBD2 | TRBJ2-5
CASSSPTGLSYNEQFF | TGTGCCAGCAGCAGCCCCACAGGGCTAAGCTACAATGAGCAGTTCTTC | NA | TRBV25-1 | NA | TRBJ2-1
CASSLGQQNTEAFF | TGTGCCAGCAGTCTGGGACAGCAGAACACTGAAGCTTTCTTT | NA | TRBV6-2/TRBV6-3 | TRBD1 | TRBJ1-1
CASSASGVSTDTQYF | TGTGCCAGCAGCGCTAGCGGGGTTAGCACAGATACGCAGTATTTT | NA | TRBV7-9 | TRBD2 | TRBJ2-3
CASSSDGTAYEQYF | TGTGCCAGCAGTTCCGACGGGACAGCCTACGAGCAGTACTTC | NA | TRBV6-5 | TRBD1 | TRBJ2-7
CASKRQSTDTQYF | TGTGCCAGCAAAAGACAGAGCACAGATACGCAGTATTTT | NA | TRBV27 | NA | TRBJ2-3
CASSHTGGSPGELFF | TGTGCCAGCTCCCACACAGGGGGGTCCCCCGGGGAGCTGTTTTTT | NA | TRBV6-5 | TRBD1 | TRBJ2-2
CASSLDASGVITDTQYF | TGTGCCAGCAGCTTGGACGCTAGCGGGGTCATCACAGATACGCAGTATTTT | NA | TRBV5-4 | TRBD2 | TRBJ2-3
CASSEAGATETQYF | TGTGCCAGCAGTGAAGCGGGGGCAACAGAGACCCAGTACTTC | few | TRBV2 | NA | TRBJ2-5
CASSWGRQGRSGELFF | TGTGCCAGCAGCTGGGGGAGACAGGGGAGGTCCGGGGAGCTGTTTTTT | NA | TRBV5-4 | TRBD1 | TRBJ2-2
CASSLPSGGHTGELFF | TGCGCCAGCAGTCTCCCTAGCGGGGGTCATACCGGGGAGCTGTTTTTT | NA | TRBV10-2 | TRBD2 | TRBJ2-2
CASRPPEDTEAFF | TGTGCCAGCAGACCCCCCGAGGACACTGAAGCTTTCTTT | NA | TRBV6-5 | NA | TRBJ1-1
CASSATGGSGGELFF | TGTGCCAGCAGCGCGACAGGGGGCAGTGGCGGGGAGCTGTTTTTT | NA | TRBV2 | TRBD1 | TRBJ2-2
CASSLGGGVTDTQYF | TGTGCCAGCAGCTTAGGCGGGGGGGTCACAGATACGCAGTATTTT | NA | TRBV7-2 | TRBD2 | TRBJ2-3
CASFLAGEADTQYF | TGTGCCAGTTTCCTAGCGGGGGAGGCAGATACGCAGTATTTT | NA | TRBV6-5 | TRBD2 | TRBJ2-3
CASSLNMNEKLFF | TGTGCCAGCAGCTTAAACATGAATGAAAAACTGTTTTTT | NA | TRBV7-9 | NA | TRBJ1-4
CASSFGSGEQYF | TGTGCCAGCAGTTTTGGGTCAGGCGAGCAGTACTTC | few | TRBV28 | NA | TRBJ2-7
CASSPRRDRENSPLHF | TGTGCCAGCTCACCCCGCCGGGACAGGGAAAATTCACCCCTCCACTTT | NA | TRBV18 | TRBD1 | TRBJ1-6
CASSQREAQPQHF | TGTGCCAGCAGCCAACGGGAGGCCCAGCCCCAGCATTTT | few | TRBV3-1/TRBV3-2 | NA | TRBJ1-5
CASSSTGKAFF | TGTGCCAGCAGTTCGACAGGGAAAGCTTTCTTT | NA | TRBV6-2/TRBV6-3 | TRBD1 | TRBJ1-1
CAIKRQGLGPGELFF | TGTGCCATCAAAAGACAGGGTTTGGGGCCCGGGGAGCTGTTTTTT | NA | TRBV10-3 | TRBD1 | TRBJ2-2
CASSSGTGRRDTEAFF | TGTGCCAGCAGTTCCGGGACAGGGAGGAGGGACACTGAAGCTTTCTTT | NA | TRBV6-2/TRBV6-3 | TRBD1 | TRBJ1-1
CASSFDSRYGYTF | TGTGCCAGCAGTTTCGACAGCAGATATGGCTACACCTTC | NA | TRBV12-3/TRBV12-4 | NA | TRBJ1-2
CASSVRDRGIAEQYF | TGTGCCAGCAGTGTCCGGGACAGGGGTATCGCCGAGCAGTACTTC | once | TRBV2 | TRBD1 | TRBJ2-7
CASSSPGASLAHF | TGTGCCAGCAGTTCGCCGGGCGCCTCCCTAGCCCACTTC | NA | TRBV6-5 | NA | TRBJ2-7
CASSWTGGESYEQYF | TGCGCCAGCAGCTGGACAGGGGGGGAATCCTACGAGCAGTACTTC | NA | TRBV5-1 | TRBD1 | TRBJ2-7
CASSEVNSYGYTF | TGTGCCAGCAGTGAAGTGAACAGCTATGGCTACACCTTC | NA | TRBV6-1 | NA | TRBJ1-2
CAWSVANTIYF | TGTGCCTGGAGTGTAGCAAACACCATATATTTT | NA | TRBV30 | NA | TRBJ1-3
CASSQVDILSYNEQFF | TGCGCCAGCAGCCAGGTCGACATTCTCTCCTACAATGAGCAGTTCTTC | NA | TRBV4-1 | NA | TRBJ2-1
CASSYGSSTDTQYF | TGTGCCAGCAGTTACGGCAGTAGCACAGATACGCAGTATTTT | NA | TRBV6-5 | NA | TRBJ2-3
CASSIRRIRDEKLFF | TGTGCCAGTAGTATAAGGAGGATACGGGATGAAAAACTGTTTTTT | NA | TRBV19 | NA | TRBJ1-4
CASSSGWPYNEQFF | TGTGCCAGCAGTTCAGGGTGGCCCTACAATGAGCAGTTCTTC | NA | TRBV2 | NA | TRBJ2-1
CASSYRGDGSNEKLFF | TGTGCCAGCAGTTACCGGGGGGACGGTAGTAATGAAAAACTGTTTTTT | NA | TRBV6-5 | NA | TRBJ1-4
CASSQGQGVAYEQYF | TGTGCCAGCAGCCAAGGACAGGGGGTGGCCTACGAGCAGTACTTC | once | TRBV7-8 | TRBD1 | TRBJ2-7
CAIGTSSYGQYF | TGTGCCATCGGGACTAGCTCCTACGGGCAGTACTTC | NA | TRBV10-3 | TRBD2 | TRBJ2-7
CASSLGDRTDEQYF | TGCGCCAGCAGCTTGGGAGACAGGACAGACGAGCAGTACTTC | NA | TRBV5-1 | NA | TRBJ2-7
CASSTRDRGTGELFF | TGTGCCAGCAGCACCCGGGACAGGGGGACCGGGGAGCTGTTTTTT | few | TRBV6-5 | TRBD1 | TRBJ2-2
CSASAGGDNQPQHF | TGCAGTGCTAGTGCCGGGGGTGACAATCAGCCCCAGCATTTT | NA | TRBV20-1 | NA | TRBJ1-5
CASSLQGEGNTIYF | TGTGCCAGCAGCTTACAGGGGGAAGGAAACACCATATATTTT | NA | TRBV5-4 | TRBD1 | TRBJ1-3
CASRAAGQGGEQYF | TGTGCCAGCAGGGCCGCGGGACAGGGCGGCGAGCAGTACTTC | NA | TRBV6-5 | TRBD1 | TRBJ2-7